The 13 T cell receptor beta chains in this list originate from one sample, sequenced in a study of T-cell reconstitution after alpha-beta-depleted transplantation in children. During its preparation, the TCRbeta library received unique molecular identifiers. TCRdb recomputed calls from the PCR reads with MiXCR, one row per CDR3 protein. In the table there are 670,000 or so distinct CDR3 sequences, 13% of which are singletons. The material was PBMCs, obtained before TCRalphabeta/CD19-depleted stem cell transplant. These receptors all stem from a girl aged 2 to 10 with congenital amegakaryocytic thrombocytopenia, due to receive a stem cell transplant.

This clonotype was detected many times. This chain joins TRBV5-1 and TRBJ1-5, with D unresolved. Germline loops: CDR1 SGHRS, CDR2 YFSETQ. The CDR3 runs to 14 residues. Trimming took 1 base from V and 4 from J, leaving 9 bases between them. The CDR3 DNA is TGCGCCAGCAGCTTGCTCCCATCTAATCAGCCCCAGCATTTT. Its translation is CASSLLPSNQPQHF.

The chain links TRBV7-2 to TRBJ2-1, with D perhaps matching TRBD1 (6 bases). Per germline, CDR1 SGHTA and CDR2 FQGNSA. V was clipped by 11 bases and J by 0 bases, with 14 bases between them. The CDR3 runs 14 residues. CDR3 residues: CALERTVSYNEQFF. CDR3 bases: TGTGCCCTCGAGAGGACAGTCTCCTACAATGAGCAGTTCTTC.

This clonotype has only a few counts. The chain has TRBV7-8 and TRBJ2-3; TRBD2 aligns across 7 bases. CDR3 length: 17 residues. V was clipped by 4 bases and J by 2 bases; unmatched bases: 12. Germline V CDR1 and CDR2: SGHVS, FQNEAQ. CDR3: CASSSRTAAGPTDTQYF. The CDR3 DNA follows: TGTGCCAGCAGCTCCCGGACGGCAGCGGGACCCACAGATACGCAGTATTTT.

This clonotype was found a few times. The CDR3 loop reads CASSAETGFRTGDTQYF. DNA of the CDR3: TGCGCCAGCAGCGCCGAAACAGGGTTCAGGACTGGAGATACGCAGTATTTT. The V call is TRBV5-1, the J call TRBJ2-3; D may be TRBD1 (6 bases). V shed 4 bases and J shed 5 bases, with 23 bases lying between them. The germline V gene has CDR1 SGHRS and CDR2 YFSETQ. This CDR3 is built from 17 residues.

This clonotype was observed many times. The chain combines TRBV20-1 with TRBJ1-1; tentatively, D is TRBD1 (5 bases). The germline gives CDR1 DFQATT, CDR2 SNEGSKA (reference sequence). V lost 3 bases and J 0 bases, leaving 14 bases between the germline ends. The CDR3 is made up of 15 amino acids. The DNA for the CDR3 is TGCAGTGCTAGGGTAGTTAAGGGGATGAACACTGAAGCTTTCTTT. It specifies CSARVVKGMNTEAFF.

This clonotype showed up many times. CDR3 nucleotides: TGCGCCAGCAGCTTGGCCGGACTAGAGACCGGGGAGCTGTTTTTT. Translated: CASSLAGLETGELFF. The chain recombines TRBV5-1 with TRBJ2-2, with TRBD2 identical over 7 bases. CDR3 length: 15 residues. From germline, CDR1 is SGHRS and CDR2 YFSETQ. Unmatched junction bases numbered 4, after V lost 0 bases and J lost 5 bases.

This clonotype showed up many times. The CDR3 sequence is CASIQGGGNEQFF. CDR3 in DNA: TGTGCCAGCATACAGGGGGGCGGTAATGAGCAGTTCTTC. The rearrangement joins TRBV25-1 to TRBJ2-1; 8 bases line up with TRBD1. Trimming cost V 7 bases and J 7 bases; bases outside gene matches: 6. The CDR3 sequence is 13 residues long. The germline gives CDR1 MGHDK, CDR2 SYGVNS.

The chain carries TRBV12-3 or TRBV12-4 and TRBJ2-1; tentatively, D is TRBD2 (6 bases). V was clipped by 7 bases and J by 7 bases, with 20 bases between them. The CDR3 loop spans 15 amino acids. CDR3 amino acids: CASTGGTTGRNEQFF. The CDR3 bases are TGTGCCAGCACCGGAGGGACGACCGGTAGGAATGAGCAGTTCTTC.

The sample holds a few counts of this clonotype. The chain is built from TRBV5-1 and TRBJ2-1; 8 bases match TRBD2. After removal of 0 bases from V and 7 bases from J, the junction contained 6 bases not matched to a gene. The CDR3 totals 15 residues. Germline V gene lookup returns CDR1 SGHRS and CDR2 YFSETQ. CDR3 coding DNA: TGCGCCAGCAGCTTGGGGGTAGCGGGAAGGAATGAGCAGTTCTTC. Protein: CASSLGVAGRNEQFF.

This clonotype was observed at least ten times. The rearrangement links TRBV24-1 to TRBJ2-7; perhaps D is TRBD1 or TRBD2 (5 bases each). V lost 2 bases to trimming and J lost 3 bases, with 7 bases between them. Looked up from germline, CDR1 is KGHDR and CDR2 is SFDVKD. The CDR3 has 13 amino acids. The CDR3 DNA reads TGTGCCACCAGTGATTATGGGGGCTACGAGCAGTACTTC. Translation gives CATSDYGGYEQYF.

This clonotype turned up a few times. V and J are TRBV7-9 and TRBJ2-3, with D maybe TRBD2 (5 bases). CDR1 is SEHNR and CDR2 is FQNEAQ in the germline V gene (reference sequence). Trimming took 5 bases from V and 0 from J, leaving 21 bases between them. This CDR3 is built from 18 residues. The CDR3 DNA is TGTGCCAGCAGCGGTAACCGGGGTCGCTCCTCTAGCACAGATACGCAGTATTTT. It encodes CASSGNRGRSSSTDTQYF.

This clonotype was counted many times. V gene TRBV29-1 combines with J gene TRBJ1-5, with no clear D. The CDR3 runs to 13 residues. V lost 6 bases, J lost 6 bases, and 15 bases lay in between. Germline values: CDR1 SQVTM, CDR2 ANQGSEA. CDR3 DNA: TGCAGCGTCGAGGAGACATGGGGTCAGCCCCAGCATTTT. Translating it yields CSVEETWGQPQHF.

This clonotype has just a few counts. The chain uses TRBV29-1 and TRBJ1-2; the D is unclear. Trimming shortened V by 5 bases and J by 4 bases, and 20 bases separated the two germline ends. Germline V gene data show CDR1 as SQVTM and CDR2 as ANQGSEA. The CDR3 is 15 residues long. The CDR3 bases are TGCAGCGTTATTTCGTCCAGACCCACACGCTATGGCTACACCTTC. Translation gives CSVISSRPTRYGYTF.